Listed below are T cell receptor beta chains from one sample, sequenced in a study of blood T cell repertoires in COVID-19. The data were produced by immunoSEQ multiplex PCR, yet TCRdb's version contains in-frame clones alone and is incomplete. The table lists hundreds of thousands of clones, 80% to 90% of them singletons. Sequencing input: PBMCs or T cells enriched from blood (not recorded which). These receptors all come from a man aged 30 to 39 with acute COVID-19. The conserved cysteine and the conserved F or W are not part of the CDR3 here.

TRBJ2-1 | TRBV6-1 | ASSEGGTGVYNEQF
TRBJ1-2 | TRBV19 | ASTFLRTGGYGYT
TRBJ2-2 | TRBV11-2 | ASSLLGTGVGGELF
TRBJ2-3 | TRBV19 | ASSTRGGGSTDTQY
TRBJ1-5 | TRBV6-5 | ASSDRGNNQPQH
TRBJ1-1 | TRBV5-1 | ASTRTMAQNTEAF
TRBJ2-6 | TRBV7-8 | ASSPDMTGANVLT
TRBJ2-1 | TRBV6-6 | ASSPTSGNYNEQF
TRBJ2-1 | TRBV7-9 | ASSSTHTTSGGAHEQF
TRBJ2-1 | TRBV9 | ASSFGGGTDQF
TRBJ1-2 | TRBV20-1 | SASSVAANYGYT
TRBJ2-6 | TRBV30 | AWRRGRVSAGANVLT
TRBJ1-5 | TRBV7-8 | ASSLGGGRGNQPQH
TRBJ1-6 | TRBV28 | ASSSSWANDSPLH
TRBJ2-4 | TRBV20-1 | SASNIAKNIQY